The entry below describes one T cell receptor (beta chain). Its antigen is not identified. This specimen belongs to a study of early T cells in non-severe SARS-CoV-2 infection. Study-wide results and caveats: Anti-spike CD8 specificities were favored by VDJdb matching, whose results missed private and CD4 specificities.

CDR3 length equals 14 residues. Trimming shortened V by 2 bases and J by 0 bases, and 3 bases separated the two germline ends. Germline CDR1 is SGDLS and CDR2 is YYNGEE. In TCRdb, the 5' RACE reads were re-called with MiXCR into one record per CDR3 protein. The repertoire holds 70,000 or so distinct CDR3 sequences, with 11% as singletons. Sequencing was performed on whole blood. The sequence came from an adult who was a healthcare worker with PCR-confirmed SARS-CoV-2 infection or an uninfected control (not recorded which). The chain combines TRBV9 with TRBJ2-6; D is unresolved. The CDR3 DNA reads as TGTGCCAGCAGCGTTTTCTCTGGGGCCAACGTCCTGACTTTC. Translation: CASSVFSGANVLTF.